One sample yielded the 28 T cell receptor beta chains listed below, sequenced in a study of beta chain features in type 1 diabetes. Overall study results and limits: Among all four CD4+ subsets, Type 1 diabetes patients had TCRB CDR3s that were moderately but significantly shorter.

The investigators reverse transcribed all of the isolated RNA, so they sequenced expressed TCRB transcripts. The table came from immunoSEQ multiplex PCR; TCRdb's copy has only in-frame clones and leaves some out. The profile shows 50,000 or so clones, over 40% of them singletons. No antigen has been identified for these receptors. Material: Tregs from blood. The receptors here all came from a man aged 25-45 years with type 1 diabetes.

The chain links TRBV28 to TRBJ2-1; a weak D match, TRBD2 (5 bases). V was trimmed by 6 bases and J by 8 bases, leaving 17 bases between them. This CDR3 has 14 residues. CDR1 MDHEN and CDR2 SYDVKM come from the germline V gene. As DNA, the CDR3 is TGTGCCAGCAGCACGCCCAGGCGGGTGGATGAGCAGTTCTTC. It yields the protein CASSTPRRVDEQFF. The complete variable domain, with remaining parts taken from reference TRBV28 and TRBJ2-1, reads DVKVTQSSRYLVKRTGEKVFLECVQDMDHENMFWYRQDPGLGLRLIYFSYDVKMKEKGDIPEGYSVSREKKERFSLILESASTNQTSMYLCASSTPRRVDEQFFGPGTRLTVL.

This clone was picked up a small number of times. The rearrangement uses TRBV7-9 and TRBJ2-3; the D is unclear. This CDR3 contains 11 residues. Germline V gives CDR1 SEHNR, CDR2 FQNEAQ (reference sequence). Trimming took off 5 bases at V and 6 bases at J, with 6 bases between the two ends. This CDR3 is CASSLRDTQYF. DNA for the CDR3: TGTGCCAGCAGCCTGAGGGATACGCAGTATTTT.

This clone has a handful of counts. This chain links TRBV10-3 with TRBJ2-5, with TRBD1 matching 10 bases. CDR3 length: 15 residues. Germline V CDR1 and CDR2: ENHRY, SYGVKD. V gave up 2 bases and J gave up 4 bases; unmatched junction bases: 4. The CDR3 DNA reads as TGTGCCATCAGTGAGGTCGGACAGGGGGGAGAGACCCAGTACTTC. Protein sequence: CAISEVGQGGETQYF.

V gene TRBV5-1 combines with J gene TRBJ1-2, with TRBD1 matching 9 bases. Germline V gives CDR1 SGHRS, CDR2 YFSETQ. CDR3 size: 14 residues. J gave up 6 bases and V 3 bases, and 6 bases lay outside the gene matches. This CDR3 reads CASSSRQGVNGYTF. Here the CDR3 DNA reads TGCGCCAGCAGCTCAAGACAGGGGGTTAATGGCTACACCTTC.

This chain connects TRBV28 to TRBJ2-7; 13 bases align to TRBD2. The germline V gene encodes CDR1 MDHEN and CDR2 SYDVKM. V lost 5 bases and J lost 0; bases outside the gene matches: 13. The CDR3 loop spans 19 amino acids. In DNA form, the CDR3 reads TGTGCCAGCAGTCTAGACCGGACTAGCGGGAGTGTTGGCTCCTACGAGCAGTACTTC. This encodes CASSLDRTSGSVGSYEQYF.

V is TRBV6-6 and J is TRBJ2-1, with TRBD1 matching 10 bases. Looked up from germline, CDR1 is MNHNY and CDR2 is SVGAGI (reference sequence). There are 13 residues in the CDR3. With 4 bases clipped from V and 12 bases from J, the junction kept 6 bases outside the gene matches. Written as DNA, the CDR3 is TGTGCCAGCAGTTGGGACAGGGGAGTTGGGCAGTTCTTC. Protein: CASSWDRGVGQFF.

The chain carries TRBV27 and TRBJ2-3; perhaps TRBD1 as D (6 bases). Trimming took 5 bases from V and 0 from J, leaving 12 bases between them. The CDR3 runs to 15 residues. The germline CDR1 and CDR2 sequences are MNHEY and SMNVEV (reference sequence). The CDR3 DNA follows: TGTGCCAGCAGTCGACAGGCAATGAGCACAGATACGCAGTATTTT. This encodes CASSRQAMSTDTQYF.

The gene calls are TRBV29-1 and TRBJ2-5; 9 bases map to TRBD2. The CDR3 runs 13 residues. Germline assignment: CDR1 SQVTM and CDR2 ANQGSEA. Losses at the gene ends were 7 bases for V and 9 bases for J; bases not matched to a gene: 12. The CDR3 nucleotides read TGCAGCGCCATTAGCGGGAGAAGCGGGGCCCAGTACTTC. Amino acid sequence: CSAISGRSGAQYF.

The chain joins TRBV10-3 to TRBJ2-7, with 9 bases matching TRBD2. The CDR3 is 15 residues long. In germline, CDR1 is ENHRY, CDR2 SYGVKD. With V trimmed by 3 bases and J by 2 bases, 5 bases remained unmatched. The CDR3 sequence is CAISDPSGITYEQYF. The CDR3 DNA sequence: TGTGCCATCAGTGACCCTAGCGGGATTACCTACGAGCAGTACTTC.

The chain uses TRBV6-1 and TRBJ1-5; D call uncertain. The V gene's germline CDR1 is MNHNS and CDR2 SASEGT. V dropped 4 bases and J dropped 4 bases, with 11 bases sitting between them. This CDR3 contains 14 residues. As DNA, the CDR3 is TGTGCCAGCAGTGTGATTCATCTAAATCAGCCCCAGCATTTT. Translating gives CASSVIHLNQPQHF.

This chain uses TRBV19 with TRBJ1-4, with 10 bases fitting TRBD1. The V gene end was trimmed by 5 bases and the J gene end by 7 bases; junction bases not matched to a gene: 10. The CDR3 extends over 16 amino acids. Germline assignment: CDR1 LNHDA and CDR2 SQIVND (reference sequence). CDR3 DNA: TGTGCCAGTAGTGGTCGACAGGGGGCCTTACGTGAAAAACTGTTTTTT. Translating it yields CASSGRQGALREKLFF.

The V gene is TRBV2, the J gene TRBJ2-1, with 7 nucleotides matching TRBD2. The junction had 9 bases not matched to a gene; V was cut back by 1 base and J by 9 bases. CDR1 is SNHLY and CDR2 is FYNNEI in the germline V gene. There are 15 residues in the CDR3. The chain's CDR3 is CASSEGRGGVGEQFF. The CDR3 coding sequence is TGTGCCAGCAGTGAAGGCCGGGGAGGGGTGGGTGAGCAGTTCTTC.

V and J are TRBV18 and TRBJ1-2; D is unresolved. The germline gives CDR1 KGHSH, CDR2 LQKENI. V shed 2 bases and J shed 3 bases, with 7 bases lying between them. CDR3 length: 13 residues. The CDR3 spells CASSPGQDYGYTF. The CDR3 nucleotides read TGTGCCAGCTCACCAGGGCAGGACTATGGCTACACCTTC.

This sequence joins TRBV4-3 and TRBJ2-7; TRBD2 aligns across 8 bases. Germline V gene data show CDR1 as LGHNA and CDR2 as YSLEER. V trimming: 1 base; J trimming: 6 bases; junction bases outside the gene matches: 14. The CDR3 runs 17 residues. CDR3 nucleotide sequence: TGCGCCAGCAGCCAAGTTGGTAGCGGGATTACTCGCGGCGAGCAGTACTTC. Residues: CASSQVGSGITRGEQYF.

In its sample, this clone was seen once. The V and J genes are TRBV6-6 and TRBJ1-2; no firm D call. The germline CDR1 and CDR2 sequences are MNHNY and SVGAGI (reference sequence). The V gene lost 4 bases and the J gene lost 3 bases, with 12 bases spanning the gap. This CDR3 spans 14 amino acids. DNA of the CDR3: TGTGCCAGCAGTTCCGAGAAGACATACTATGGCTACACCTTC. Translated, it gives CASSSEKTYYGYTF.

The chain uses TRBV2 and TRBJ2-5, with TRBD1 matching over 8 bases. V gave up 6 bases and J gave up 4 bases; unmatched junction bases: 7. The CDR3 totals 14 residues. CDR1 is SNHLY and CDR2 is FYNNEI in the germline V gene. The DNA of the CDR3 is TGTGCCAGCAGCGGACAGGGTTTGGGAGAGACCCAGTACTTC. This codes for CASSGQGLGETQYF.

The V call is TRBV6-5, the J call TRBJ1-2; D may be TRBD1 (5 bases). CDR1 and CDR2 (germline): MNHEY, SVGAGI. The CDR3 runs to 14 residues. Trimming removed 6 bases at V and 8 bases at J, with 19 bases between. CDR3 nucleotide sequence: TGTGCCAGCAGCGACCAGGGAAGTGTCGGGGGCTACACCTTC. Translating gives CASSDQGSVGGYTF.

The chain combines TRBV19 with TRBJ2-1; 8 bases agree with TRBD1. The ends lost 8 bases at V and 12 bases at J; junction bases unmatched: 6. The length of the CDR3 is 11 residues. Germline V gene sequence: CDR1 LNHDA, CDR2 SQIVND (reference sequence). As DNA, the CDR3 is TGTGCCAGTGGACAGGGTAGAGGGCAGTTCTTC. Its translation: CASGQGRGQFF.

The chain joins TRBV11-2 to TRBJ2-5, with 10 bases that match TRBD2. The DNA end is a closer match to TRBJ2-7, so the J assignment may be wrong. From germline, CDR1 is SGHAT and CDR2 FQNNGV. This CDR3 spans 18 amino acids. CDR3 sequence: CASSPDGGQLAGIYEQYF. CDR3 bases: TGTGCCAGCAGCCCCGACGGGGGGCAACTAGCGGGAATTTACGAGCAGTACTTC.

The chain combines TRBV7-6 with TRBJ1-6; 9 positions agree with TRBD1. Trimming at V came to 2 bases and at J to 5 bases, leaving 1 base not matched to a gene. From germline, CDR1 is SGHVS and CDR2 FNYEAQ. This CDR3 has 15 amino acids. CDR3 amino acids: CASSLRDRDNSPLHF. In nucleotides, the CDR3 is TGTGCCAGCAGCTTAAGGGACAGGGATAATTCACCCCTCCACTTT.

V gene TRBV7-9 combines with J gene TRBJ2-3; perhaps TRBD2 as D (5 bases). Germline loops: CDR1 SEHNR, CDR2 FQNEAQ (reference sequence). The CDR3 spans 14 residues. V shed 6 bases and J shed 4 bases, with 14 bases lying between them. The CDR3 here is CASSSNSAADTQYF. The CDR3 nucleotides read TGTGCCAGCAGTTCAAATAGCGCAGCAGATACGCAGTATTTT.

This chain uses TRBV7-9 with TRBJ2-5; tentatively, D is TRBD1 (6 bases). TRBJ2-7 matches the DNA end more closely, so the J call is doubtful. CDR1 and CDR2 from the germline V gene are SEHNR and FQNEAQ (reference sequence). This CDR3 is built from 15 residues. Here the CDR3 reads CASSLAQDSFYEQYF. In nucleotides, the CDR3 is TGTGCCAGCAGCTTAGCGCAGGACAGTTTCTACGAGCAGTACTTC.

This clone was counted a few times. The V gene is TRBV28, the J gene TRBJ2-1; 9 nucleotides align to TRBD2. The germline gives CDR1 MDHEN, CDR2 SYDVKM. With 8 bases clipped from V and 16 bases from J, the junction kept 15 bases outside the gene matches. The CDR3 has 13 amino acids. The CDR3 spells CASDTGRREGRFF. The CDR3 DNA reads TGTGCCAGCGACACGGGACGGCGGGAGGGCCGCTTCTTC.

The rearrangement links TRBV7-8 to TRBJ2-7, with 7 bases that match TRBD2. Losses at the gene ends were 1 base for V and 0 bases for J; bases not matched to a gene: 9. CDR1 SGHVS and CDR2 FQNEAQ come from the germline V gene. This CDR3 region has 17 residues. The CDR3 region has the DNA TGTGCCAGCAGCTTAGTTGTTGGCGGGGGAAGCTCCTACGAGCAGTACTTC. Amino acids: CASSLVVGGGSSYEQYF.

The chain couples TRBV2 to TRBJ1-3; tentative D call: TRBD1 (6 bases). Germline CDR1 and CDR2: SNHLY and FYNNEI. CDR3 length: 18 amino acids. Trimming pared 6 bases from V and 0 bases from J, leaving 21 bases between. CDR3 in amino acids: CASRDRGQTNLSGNTIYF. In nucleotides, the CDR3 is TGTGCCAGCAGGGATCGCGGACAGACCAACCTCTCTGGAAACACCATATATTTT.

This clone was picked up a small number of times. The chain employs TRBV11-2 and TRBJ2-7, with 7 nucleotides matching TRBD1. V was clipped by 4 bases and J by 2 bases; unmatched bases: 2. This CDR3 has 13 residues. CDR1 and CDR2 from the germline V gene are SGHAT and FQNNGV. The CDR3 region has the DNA TGTGCCAGCAGCTCCGGGACAGCCTACGAGCAGTACTTC. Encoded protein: CASSSGTAYEQYF.

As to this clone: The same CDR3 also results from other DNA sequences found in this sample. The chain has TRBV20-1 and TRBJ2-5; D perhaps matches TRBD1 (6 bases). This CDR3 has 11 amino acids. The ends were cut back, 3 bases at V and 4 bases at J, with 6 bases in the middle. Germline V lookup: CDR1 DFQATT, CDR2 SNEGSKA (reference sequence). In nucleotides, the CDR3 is TGCAGTGCTAGGGACAGAGAGACCCAGTACTTC. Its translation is CSARDRETQYF.

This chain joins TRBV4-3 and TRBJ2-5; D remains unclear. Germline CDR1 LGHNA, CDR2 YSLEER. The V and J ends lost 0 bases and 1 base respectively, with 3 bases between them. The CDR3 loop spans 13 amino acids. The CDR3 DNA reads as TGCGCCAGCAGCCAAGACCTCCAAGAGACCCAGTACTTC. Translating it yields CASSQDLQETQYF.